The rows below give T cell receptor beta chains drawn from one sample of a study of cytomegalovirus exposure and HLA in healthy donors. Clones were read by immunoSEQ multiplex PCR, and TCRdb kept only the in-frame ones, dropping some. The profile shows roughly 59,000 clones, about two thirds of them singletons. The sequencing input was PBMCs. Receptor source: a man aged 35 to 55 in good health and CMV-seropositive. Each CDR3 is given with its conserved first and last residue. The D gene is left open where the match is weak. Size is stated for part of the rows, as once, few or many counts, or as a class when the clone is expanded.

-	TRBD1	TRBV5-1	14	TRBJ1-3	CASSLGQGANTIYF	TGCGCCAGCAGCTTGGGTCAGGGGGCCAACACCATATATTTT
-	TRBD2	TRBV2	13	TRBJ2-3	CASRAGASDTQYF	TGTGCCAGCAGAGCGGGAGCCTCAGATACGCAGTATTTT
-	TRBD1	TRBV7-8	16	TRBJ1-2	CASSSTGTGGNYGYTF	TGTGCCAGCAGCTCCACCGGGACAGGTGGCAACTATGGCTACACCTTC
-	-	TRBV28	14	TRBJ1-1	CASIADYMNTEAFF	TGTGCCAGCATCGCCGACTACATGAACACTGAAGCTTTCTTT
-	-	TRBV4-1	15	TRBJ1-5	CASRPGGAGGQPQHF	TGCGCCAGCAGACCCGGGGGGGCCGGCGGTCAGCCCCAGCATTTT
-	-	TRBV30	12	TRBJ1-2	CAWQTGSYGYTF	TGTGCCTGGCAGACAGGCAGTTATGGCTACACCTTC
-	TRBD2	TRBV15	20	TRBJ2-3	CATSRDGSSGRLLNTDTQYF	TGTGCCACCAGCAGAGACGGAAGTAGCGGGAGGCTCCTAAACACAGATACGCAGTATTTT
-	TRBD1	TRBV6-5	14	TRBJ1-6	CASKPGQGFSPLHF	TGTGCCAGCAAACCGGGACAGGGGTTCTCACCCCTCCACTTT
-	TRBD2	TRBV18	17	TRBJ2-1	CASSRINARGVRNEQFF	TGTGCCAGCTCCCGAATAAACGCCCGGGGGGTCCGCAATGAGCAGTTCTTC
-	-	TRBV12-5	13	TRBJ2-2	CASGFGTTGELFF	TGTGCTAGTGGTTTCGGGACAACCGGGGAGCTGTTTTTT
few	TRBD2	TRBV4-2	17	TRBJ2-5	CASSHGTSGGLGETQYF	TGTGCCAGCAGCCACGGGACTAGCGGCGGTCTGGGAGAGACCCAGTACTTC
few	TRBD1	TRBV9	15	TRBJ1-1	CASSTQDRAFTEAFF	TGTGCCAGCAGCACGCAGGACAGGGCTTTTACTGAAGCTTTCTTT
-	-	TRBV5-6	13	TRBJ1-6	CASSFPYNSPLHF	TGTGCCAGCAGCTTCCCGTATAATTCACCCCTCCACTTT
-	-	TRBV11-2	16	TRBJ2-6	CASSLEGRAGANVLTF	TGTGCCAGCAGCTTAGAGGGCAGGGCTGGGGCCAACGTCCTGACTTTC
-	-	TRBV4-3	14	TRBJ2-5	CASSHSDRKETQYF	TGCGCCAGCAGCCACTCGGACAGAAAAGAGACCCAGTACTTC
-	TRBD1	TRBV7-6	17	TRBJ2-4	CASSSWDRGSPINIQYF	TGTGCCAGCAGCTCCTGGGACAGGGGGTCTCCAATAAACATTCAGTACTTC
-	TRBD2	TRBV11-3	14	TRBJ2-1	CASSLDGTSYEQFF	TGTGCCAGCAGCTTAGATGGGACTAGCTATGAGCAGTTCTTC